Sequencing of this T cell receptor beta chain was carried out in a study of CD8 T cells in Susac syndrome. Sequencing of TCR beta covered CD8+ and CD4+ T cells obtained from blood. Patients with Susac syndrome showed fulfilment of recently defined diagnostic criteria for definite or probable disease. The authors reverse transcribed roughly 0.5 to 1 ug RNA with random hexamers. An immunoSEQ multiplex PCR amplified TCR beta CDR3 over 54 Vbeta and 13 Jbeta. Via MiXCR, TCRdb re-called the immunoSEQ multiplex PCR reads, giving one row per CDR3 protein. The sample consists of about 170,000 distinct CDR3 sequences, 95% to 97% of them appearing once. Trimming took 7 bases from V and 0 from J, leaving 6 bases between them. This CDR3 has 12 amino acids. CDR1 is SQVTM and CDR2 is ANQGSEA in the germline V gene.

The sample consisted of CD4+ T cells from PBMCs. This chain links TRBV29-1 with TRBJ2-2; D gene ambiguous. The sequence was collected from a human donor with Susac syndrome. The CDR3 coding sequence is TGCAGCGCCAACTCGAACACCGGGGAGCTGTTTTTT. Protein sequence: CSANSNTGELFF.